Each of the 23 T cell receptor beta chains below was sequenced from the same sample in a study of cytomegalovirus exposure and HLA in healthy donors. TCRdb's table, derived via immunoSEQ multiplex PCR, lists solely in-frame clones and lacks some. Found here are 150,000 to 200,000 clones, 85% to 90% of them singletons; the top ten hold under 13%. Material: PBMCs. All receptors come from a woman under 30 in good health and CMV-seropositive.

V gene TRBV11-2 combines with J gene TRBJ1-1; D uncertain. This CDR3 is built from 13 residues. Trimming cost V 5 bases and J 0 bases, with 7 bases left between them. The germline V gene encodes CDR1 SGHAT and CDR2 FQNNGV. The DNA for the CDR3 is TGTGCCAGCAGCCTTCAGATGAACACTGAAGCTTTCTTT. Its translation: CASSLQMNTEAFF.

This rearrangement joins TRBV15 to TRBJ2-1, with 10 positions matching TRBD1. Trimming took 1 base from V and 7 from J; bases not matched to a gene: 7. CDR3 length: 16 amino acids. The germline V gene encodes CDR1 LNHNV and CDR2 YYDKDF (reference sequence). CDR3 sequence: CATSRGGTGVANEQFF. The CDR3 bases are TGTGCCACCAGCAGAGGAGGGACAGGGGTGGCAAATGAGCAGTTCTTC. Full variable domain (missing parts from reference TRBV15 and TRBJ2-1): DAMVIQNPRYQVTQFGKPVTLSCSQTLNHNVMYWYQQKSSQAPKLLFHYYDKDFNNEADTPDNFQSRRPNTSFCFLDIRSPGLGDTAMYLCATSRGGTGVANEQFFGPGTRLTVL.

This clone showed up just once. V and J are TRBV19 and TRBJ2-7; 9 bases match TRBD2. V shed 5 bases and J 0 bases; nucleotides not matched to a gene: 5. Germline assignment: CDR1 LNHDA and CDR2 SQIVND (reference sequence). The CDR3 extends over 15 amino acids. CDR3 nucleotide sequence: TGTGCCAGTAGTCCTGGACTAGCGTTCTCCTACGAGCAGTACTTC. This translates into CASSPGLAFSYEQYF. Variable domain in full (rest from reference TRBV19 and TRBJ2-7): DGGITQSPKYLFRKEGQNVTLSCEQNLNHDAMYWYRQDPGQGLRLIYYSQIVNDFQKGDIAEGYSVSREKKESFPLTVTSAQKNPTAFYLCASSPGLAFSYEQYFGPGTRLTVT.

This chain connects TRBV13 to TRBJ2-3; 8 bases map to TRBD2. The CDR3 totals 15 residues. The junction had 6 bases not matched to a gene; V was cut back by 2 bases and J by 5 bases. From germline, CDR1 is PRHDT and CDR2 FYEKMQ (reference sequence). The chain's CDR3 is CASSLRGGLGDTQYF. In DNA, the CDR3 is TGTGCCAGCAGCTTAAGGGGGGGACTAGGAGATACGCAGTATTTT.

This chain joins TRBV18 and TRBJ2-6; a weak D match, TRBD2 (7 bases). The V end was cut by 3 bases, the J end by 2 bases, with 14 bases between. The CDR3 is 17 residues long. In germline, CDR1 is KGHSH, CDR2 LQKENI. The CDR3 here is CASSPLRGGPGANVLTF. The DNA for the CDR3 is TGTGCCAGCTCACCCTTGAGGGGGGGCCCTGGGGCCAACGTCCTGACTTTC.

The J gene is TRBJ1-1, the V gene TRBV7-9; 9 positions match TRBD1. The CDR3 spans 15 residues. The germline gives CDR1 SEHNR, CDR2 FQNEAQ (reference sequence). V lost 4 bases to trimming and J lost 5 bases; unmatched junction nucleotides: 8. DNA for the CDR3: TGTGCCAGCAGCTGGCGTCGTGACAGGGGGACTGAAGCTTTCTTT. Translation: CASSWRRDRGTEAFF.

This sequence joins TRBV7-3 and TRBJ2-7, with TRBD1 identical over 8 bases. V was pared by 1 base and J by 6 bases, with 8 bases of the junction left unmatched. CDR3 length equals 15 residues. Germline CDR1 is SGHTA and CDR2 is FQGTGA. The CDR3 DNA reads as TGTGCCAGCAGCTTAAATGTCGACAGGGGTGGCGAGCAGTACTTC. It encodes CASSLNVDRGGEQYF. The whole variable domain, filled in from reference TRBV7-3 and TRBJ2-7, reads GAGVSQTPSNKVTEKGKYVELRCDPISGHTALYWYRQSLGQGPEFLIYFQGTGAADDSGLPNDRFFAVRPEGSVSTLKIQRTERGDSAVYLCASSLNVDRGGEQYFGPGTRLTVT.

The chain carries TRBV11-2 and TRBJ2-7; a weak D match, TRBD2 (6 bases). The CDR3 totals 13 residues. Germline values: CDR1 SGHAT, CDR2 FQNNGV. V was cut by 5 bases and J by 5 bases, with 13 bases left in between. The CDR3 spells CASSRPPGDEQYF. As DNA, the CDR3 is TGTGCCAGCAGCCGTCCACCGGGAGACGAGCAGTACTTC.

The chain uses TRBV9 and TRBJ2-6; D call uncertain. The germline V gene encodes CDR1 SGDLS and CDR2 YYNGEE. This CDR3 comprises 15 residues. Trimming removed 0 bases from V and 0 bases from J, with 4 bases in between. The CDR3 spells CASSVVLSGANVLTF. In DNA form, the CDR3 reads TGTGCCAGCAGCGTAGTTCTCTCTGGGGCCAACGTCCTGACTTTC.

The J gene is TRBJ1-1, the V gene TRBV12-5; D gene uncertain. This CDR3 contains 12 residues. Trimming removed 6 bases at V and 5 bases at J, with 10 bases between. Germline-derived CDR1 and CDR2 are LGHNT and FRNRAP. CDR3 in amino acids: CASGPGLTEAFF. The CDR3 region has the DNA TGTGCTAGTGGCCCTGGCTTGACTGAAGCTTTCTTT.

The chain joins TRBV14 to TRBJ2-2; 7 bases match TRBD2. The trim removed 3 bases at V and 4 bases at J, leaving 14 bases unmatched. The CDR3 length is 18 residues. Germline CDR1 is SGHDN and CDR2 is FVKESK. The CDR3 DNA follows: TGTGCCAGCAGCCATACTTATGGACTAGTAGTGGGCACCGGGGAGCTGTTTTTT. It encodes CASSHTYGLVVGTGELFF.

The CDR3 here is CASSLYTRQGNEQFF. As DNA, the CDR3 is TGTGCCAGCAGCTTATATACCCGACAAGGCAATGAGCAGTTCTTC. This sequence joins TRBV7-2 and TRBJ2-1; no clear D gene. Trimming took 2 bases from V and 6 from J, leaving 14 bases between them. The CDR3 sequence is 15 residues long. Per germline, CDR1 SGHTA and CDR2 FQGNSA.

This chain connects TRBV19 to TRBJ1-4; TRBD1 matches 7 bases. The V segment lost 7 bases and the J segment 8 bases; nucleotides outside the gene matches: 10. The CDR3 is 14 residues long. Germline CDR1 is LNHDA and CDR2 is SQIVND (reference sequence). The CDR3 sequence is CASTPDRPAEKLFF. CDR3 DNA sequence: TGTGCCAGTACCCCGGACAGGCCAGCGGAAAAACTGTTTTTT.

The chain recombines TRBV18 with TRBJ2-5; TRBD1 aligns across 10 bases. The V gene's germline CDR1 is KGHSH and CDR2 LQKENI. V was pared by 1 base and J by 4 bases, with 12 bases of the junction left unmatched. CDR3 length: 18 residues. The CDR3 coding sequence is TGTGCCAGCTCACCACTTCCACCGGGACAGGGGTTCAGAGAGACCCAGTACTTC. Protein sequence: CASSPLPPGQGFRETQYF.

The chain couples TRBV4-1 to TRBJ1-5; the match to TRBD1 covers 11 bases. Germline values: CDR1 MGHRA, CDR2 YSYEKL. Trimming took 5 bases from V and 4 from J; bases not matched to a gene: 7. The CDR3 sequence is 16 residues long. The CDR3 DNA is TGCGCCAGCAGCGAACACCGGGACAGGGGGAATCAGCCCCAGCATTTT. Amino acid sequence: CASSEHRDRGNQPQHF.

This chain links TRBV6-4 with TRBJ2-1; a weak D match, TRBD2 (6 bases). The V end was cut by 2 bases, the J end by 5 bases, with 13 bases between. The germline V gene encodes CDR1 MRHNA and CDR2 SNTAGT. The CDR3 is 15 amino acids. The CDR3 sequence: CASSDTRLDHNEQFF. CDR3 nucleotides: TGTGCCAGCAGTGACACAAGACTAGACCACAATGAGCAGTTCTTC.

The chain carries TRBV6-1 and TRBJ1-5, with 9 bases lining up with TRBD1. Germline lookup yields CDR1 MNHNS and CDR2 SASEGT. The CDR3 extends over 15 amino acids. The V gene end was trimmed by 5 bases and the J gene end by 5 bases; junction bases not matched to a gene: 7. The CDR3 loop reads CASSPTGGAHQPQHF. The CDR3 nucleotides read TGTGCCAGCAGTCCCACAGGGGGCGCCCATCAGCCCCAGCATTTT.

The chain has TRBV2 and TRBJ1-4; unclear D gene. This CDR3 has 13 residues. The ends were cut back, 6 bases at V and 8 bases at J, with 13 bases in the middle. Per germline, CDR1 SNHLY and CDR2 FYNNEI. The DNA of the CDR3 is TGTGCCAGCAGGCGGGAGTATAGGGAAAAACTGTTTTTT. Translating it yields CASRREYREKLFF.

In its sample, this clone was seen a few times. The chain has TRBV7-3 and TRBJ1-5, with no clear D. CDR3 length: 12 amino acids. Trimming stripped 5 bases from V and 4 bases from J, with 6 bases between. CDR1 and CDR2 from the germline V gene are SGHTA and FQGTGA. The CDR3 region is CASSPGNQPQHF. The DNA for the CDR3 is TGTGCCAGCAGCCCGGGGAATCAGCCCCAGCATTTT.

The V call is TRBV6-1, the J call TRBJ2-3; no clear D gene. The CDR3 length is 10 residues. With 7 bases removed from V and 6 bases from J, the gap between germline ends came to 5 bases. The germline V gene has CDR1 MNHNS and CDR2 SASEGT. The CDR3: CASTLDTQYF. Written as DNA, the CDR3 is TGTGCCAGCACTCTGGATACGCAGTATTTT.

V and J are TRBV19 and TRBJ2-7, with D possibly TRBD2 on 5 matching bases. Trimming removed 9 bases at V and 4 bases at J, with 31 bases between. The CDR3 has 18 residues. Looked up from germline, CDR1 is LNHDA and CDR2 is SQIVND (reference sequence). This CDR3 reads CASHDRETSPMHAYEQYF. The DNA of the CDR3 is TGTGCCAGCCACGACCGGGAAACGTCCCCCATGCACGCTTACGAGCAGTACTTC.

This clone was detected only once. The chain links TRBV4-3 to TRBJ2-2; TRBD2 aligns across 7 bases. This CDR3 has 20 amino acids. In germline, CDR1 is LGHNA, CDR2 YSLEER. V was pared by 3 bases and J by 6 bases, with 22 bases of the junction left unmatched. The CDR3 reads CASSQRIVGLFAGESGELFF. The CDR3 DNA reads TGCGCCAGCAGCCAGAGAATTGTAGGGTTATTCGCGGGAGAATCCGGGGAGCTGTTTTTT.

The rearrangement joins TRBV19 to TRBJ1-2; D gene unclear. The CDR3 extends over 13 amino acids. Deletions cut 7 bases from V and 5 bases from J, with 14 bases between. The germline V gene has CDR1 LNHDA and CDR2 SQIVND (reference sequence). As DNA, the CDR3 is TGTGCCAGTAAGGAGGGTTTTACTTATGGCTACACCTTC. Its protein product is CASKEGFTYGYTF.